This T cell receptor (beta chain) was retrieved from a study of blood T cells in healthy people across ages. Findings and caveats of the study: In the absence of known donor CMV status, changes in expanded clonotypes were possibly confounded.

As regards this clonotype: Its antigen is not identified.

CDR1 and CDR2 (germline): KGHSH, LQKENI. The CDR3 runs 13 residues. The V end lost 2 bases, the J end lost 4 bases, and 9 bases lay between the germline ends. Through a sample-barcoded 5' primer and a J-beta primer mix, a second PCR was run for about 6 to 12 cycles. MiXCR, applied by TCRdb to the 5' RACE reads, yields one record per CDR3 protein. Among 720,000 or so distinct CDR3 sequences listed, around 41% were seen once. This chain joins TRBV18 and TRBJ2-7; D not certain. Sequences were obtained from blood. The source of this sequence is a man older than 75 in good health. The CDR3 is CASSPRNGYEQYF. The CDR3 DNA reads as TGTGCCAGCTCACCAAGAAACGGATACGAGCAGTACTTC.